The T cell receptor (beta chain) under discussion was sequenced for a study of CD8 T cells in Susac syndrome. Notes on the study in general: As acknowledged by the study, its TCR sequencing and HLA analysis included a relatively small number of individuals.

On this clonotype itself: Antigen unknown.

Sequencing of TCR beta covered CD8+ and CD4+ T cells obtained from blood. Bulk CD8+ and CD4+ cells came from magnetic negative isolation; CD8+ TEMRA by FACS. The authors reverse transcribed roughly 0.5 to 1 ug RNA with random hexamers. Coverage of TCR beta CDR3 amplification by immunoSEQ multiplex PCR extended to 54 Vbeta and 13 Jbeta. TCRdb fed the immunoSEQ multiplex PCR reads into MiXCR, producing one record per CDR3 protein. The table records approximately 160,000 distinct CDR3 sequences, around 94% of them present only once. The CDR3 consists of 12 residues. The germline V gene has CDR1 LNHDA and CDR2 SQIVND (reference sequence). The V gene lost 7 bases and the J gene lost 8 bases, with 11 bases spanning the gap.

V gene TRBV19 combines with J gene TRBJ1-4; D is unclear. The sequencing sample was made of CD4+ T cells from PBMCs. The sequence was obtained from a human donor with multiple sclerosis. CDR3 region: CASKSAIEKLFF. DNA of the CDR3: TGTGCCAGTAAGAGCGCCATCGAAAAACTGTTTTTT.